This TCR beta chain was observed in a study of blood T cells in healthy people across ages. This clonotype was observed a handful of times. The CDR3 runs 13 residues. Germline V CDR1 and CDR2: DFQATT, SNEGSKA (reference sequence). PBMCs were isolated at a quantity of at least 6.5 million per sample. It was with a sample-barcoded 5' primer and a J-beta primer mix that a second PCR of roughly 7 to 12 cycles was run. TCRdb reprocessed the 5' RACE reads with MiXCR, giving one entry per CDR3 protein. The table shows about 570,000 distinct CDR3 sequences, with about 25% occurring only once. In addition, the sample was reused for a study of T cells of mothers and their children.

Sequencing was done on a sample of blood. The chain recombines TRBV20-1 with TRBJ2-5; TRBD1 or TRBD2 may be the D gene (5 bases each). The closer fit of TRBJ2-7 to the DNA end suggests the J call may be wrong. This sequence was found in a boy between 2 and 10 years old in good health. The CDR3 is CSAIPGRTYEQYF. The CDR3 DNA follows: TGCAGTGCTATCCCGGGACGGACCTACGAGCAGTACTTC.